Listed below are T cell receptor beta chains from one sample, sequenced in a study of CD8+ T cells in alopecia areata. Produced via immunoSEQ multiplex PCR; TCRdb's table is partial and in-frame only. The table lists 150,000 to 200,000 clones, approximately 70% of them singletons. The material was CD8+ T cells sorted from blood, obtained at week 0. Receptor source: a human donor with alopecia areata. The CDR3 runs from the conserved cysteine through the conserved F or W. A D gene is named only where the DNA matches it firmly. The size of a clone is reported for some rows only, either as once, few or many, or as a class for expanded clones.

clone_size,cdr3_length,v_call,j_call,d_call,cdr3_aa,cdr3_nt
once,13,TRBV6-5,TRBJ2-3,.,CASSKQGPDTQYF,TGTGCCAGCAGTAAACAGGGTCCAGATACGCAGTATTTT
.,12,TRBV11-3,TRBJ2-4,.,CASSDMTLAKYF,TGTGCCAGCAGCGACATGACGCTTGCAAAGTACTTC
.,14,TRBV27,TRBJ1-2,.,CASSYRGANYGYTF,TGTGCCAGCAGTTATAGGGGGGCGAACTATGGCTACACCTTC
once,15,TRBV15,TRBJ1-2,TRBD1,CATSSTYTGVYGYTF,TGTGCCACCAGCAGTACCTATACAGGGGTCTATGGCTACACCTTC
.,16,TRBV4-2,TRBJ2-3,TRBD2,CASSLGLAASTDTQYF,TGTGCCAGCAGCCTTGGACTAGCGGCTAGCACAGATACGCAGTATTTT
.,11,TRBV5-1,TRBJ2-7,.,CASSFGLEQYF,TGCGCCAGCAGCTTCGGACTAGAGCAGTACTTC
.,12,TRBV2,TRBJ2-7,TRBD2,CASMGLAYEQYF,TGTGCCAGCATGGGACTAGCCTACGAGCAGTACTTC
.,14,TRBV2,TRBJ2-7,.,CASSFTGTTYEQYF,TGTGCCAGCAGTTTTACAGGGACCACCTACGAGCAGTACTTC
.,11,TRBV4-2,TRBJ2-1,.,CASSQGNEQFF,TGTGCCAGCAGCCAAGGCAATGAGCAGTTCTTC
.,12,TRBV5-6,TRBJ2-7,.,CASSLGNYEQYF,TGTGCCAGCAGCTTGGGGAACTACGAGCAGTACTTC
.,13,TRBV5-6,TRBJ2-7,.,CASSLGAVLEQYF,TGTGCCAGCAGCTTGGGAGCAGTACTCGAGCAGTACTTC
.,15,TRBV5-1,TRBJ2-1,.,CASSLNPTGFNEQFF,TGCGCCAGCAGCTTGAATCCCACAGGGTTCAATGAGCAGTTCTTC
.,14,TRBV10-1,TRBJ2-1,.,CASSRRSSYNEQFF,TGCGCCAGCAGCCGAAGAAGCTCCTACAATGAGCAGTTCTTC
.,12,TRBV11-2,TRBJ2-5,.,CASSPSTGTQYF,TGTGCCAGCAGCCCTTCGACGGGGACCCAGTACTTC
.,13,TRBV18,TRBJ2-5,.,CASSREGLETQYF,TGTGCCAGCTCACGAGAGGGTCTAGAGACCCAGTACTTC
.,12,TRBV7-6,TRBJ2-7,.,CASSLPLGEQYF,TGTGCCAGCAGCCTCCCTCTAGGCGAGCAGTACTTC
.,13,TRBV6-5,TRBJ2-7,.,CASSDLFRLEQYF,TGTGCCAGCAGTGATCTCTTCAGGTTGGAGCAGTACTTC
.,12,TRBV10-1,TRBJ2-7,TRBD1,CASETGPHEQYF,TGCGCCAGCGAGACAGGGCCCCACGAGCAGTACTTC
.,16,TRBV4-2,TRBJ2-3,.,CASSLSGTPFTDTQYF,TGTGCCAGCAGTCTCTCCGGGACTCCCTTCACAGATACGCAGTATTTT
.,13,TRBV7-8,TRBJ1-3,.,CASSPGPRNTIYF,TGTGCCAGCAGCCCCGGCCCTCGAAACACCATATATTTT
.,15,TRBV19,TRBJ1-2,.,CASSIAASSSYGYTF,TGTGCCAGTAGTATAGCAGCCAGCTCTAGCTATGGCTACACCTTC
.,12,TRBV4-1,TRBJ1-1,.,CASSPSNTEAFF,TGCGCCAGCAGCCCGTCGAACACTGAAGCTTTCTTT
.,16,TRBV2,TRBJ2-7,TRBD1,CASSDDRTGGSYEQYF,TGTGCCAGCAGTGACGACAGGACAGGGGGCTCCTACGAGCAGTACTTC